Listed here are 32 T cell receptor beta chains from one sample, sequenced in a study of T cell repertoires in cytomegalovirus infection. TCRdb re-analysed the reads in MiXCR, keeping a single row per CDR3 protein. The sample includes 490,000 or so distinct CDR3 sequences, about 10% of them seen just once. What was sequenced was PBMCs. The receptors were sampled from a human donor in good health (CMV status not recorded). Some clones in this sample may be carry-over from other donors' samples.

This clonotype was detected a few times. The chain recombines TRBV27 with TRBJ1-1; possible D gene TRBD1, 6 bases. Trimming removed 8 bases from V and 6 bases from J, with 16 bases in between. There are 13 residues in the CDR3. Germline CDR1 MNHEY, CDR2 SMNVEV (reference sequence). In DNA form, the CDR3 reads TGTGCCAGCTGGGGTACAGGGTCGGCTGAAGCTTTCTTT. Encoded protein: CASWGTGSAEAFF.

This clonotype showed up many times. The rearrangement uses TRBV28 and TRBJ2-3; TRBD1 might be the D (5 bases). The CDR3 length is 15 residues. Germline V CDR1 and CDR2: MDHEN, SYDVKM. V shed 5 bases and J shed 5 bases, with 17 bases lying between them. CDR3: CASSPYGHPGDTQYF. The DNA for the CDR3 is TGTGCCAGCAGTCCTTACGGACACCCGGGAGATACGCAGTATTTT.

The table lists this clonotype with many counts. The CDR3 region is CASSSPPGDYGYTF. CDR3 DNA sequence: TGTGCCAGCAGTTCCCCCCCGGGAGACTATGGCTACACCTTC. J is TRBJ1-2 and V is TRBV28; D gene unclear. CDR3 size: 14 residues. From germline, CDR1 is MDHEN and CDR2 SYDVKM. Trimming removed 4 bases at V and 3 bases at J, with 12 bases between.

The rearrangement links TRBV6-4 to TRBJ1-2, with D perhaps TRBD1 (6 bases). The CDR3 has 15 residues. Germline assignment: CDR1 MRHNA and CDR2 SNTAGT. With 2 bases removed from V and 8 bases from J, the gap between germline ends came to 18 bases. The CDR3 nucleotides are TGTGCCAGCAGTGACGGCGCGGCAGGGGAGGAGGGCTACACCTTC. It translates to CASSDGAAGEEGYTF.

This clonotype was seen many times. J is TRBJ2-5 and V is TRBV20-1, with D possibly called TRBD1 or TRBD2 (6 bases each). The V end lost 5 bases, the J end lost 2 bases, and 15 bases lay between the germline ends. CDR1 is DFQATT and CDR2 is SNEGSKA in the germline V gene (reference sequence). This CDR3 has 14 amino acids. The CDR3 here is CSAVGGTSQETQYF. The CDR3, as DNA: TGCAGTGCTGTAGGCGGGACAAGTCAAGAGACCCAGTACTTC.

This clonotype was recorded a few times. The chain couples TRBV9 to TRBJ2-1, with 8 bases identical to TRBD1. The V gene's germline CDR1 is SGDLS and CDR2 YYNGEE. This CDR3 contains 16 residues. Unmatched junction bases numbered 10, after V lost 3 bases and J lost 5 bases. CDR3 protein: CASSAYQGAPNNEQFF. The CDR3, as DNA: TGTGCCAGCAGCGCTTATCAGGGGGCTCCCAACAATGAGCAGTTCTTC.

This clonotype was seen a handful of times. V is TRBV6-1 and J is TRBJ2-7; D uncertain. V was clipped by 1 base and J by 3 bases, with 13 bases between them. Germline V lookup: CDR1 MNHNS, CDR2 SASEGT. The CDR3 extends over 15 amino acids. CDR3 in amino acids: CASSEGAWSSYEQYF. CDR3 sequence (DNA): TGTGCCAGCAGTGAAGGAGCTTGGTCCAGCTACGAGCAGTACTTC.

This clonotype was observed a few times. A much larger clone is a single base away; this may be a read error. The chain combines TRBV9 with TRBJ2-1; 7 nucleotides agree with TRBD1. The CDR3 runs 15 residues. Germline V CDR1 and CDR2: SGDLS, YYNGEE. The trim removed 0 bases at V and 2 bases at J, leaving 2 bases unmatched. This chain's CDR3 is CASSVGGGPYNEQFF. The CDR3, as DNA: TGTGCCAGCAGCGTAGGAGGGGGCCCCTACAATGAGCAGTTCTTC. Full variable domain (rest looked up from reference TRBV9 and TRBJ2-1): DSGVTQTPKHLITATGQRVTLRCSPRSGDLSVYWYQQSLDQGLQFLIQYYNGEERAKGNILERFSAQQFPDLHSELNLSSLELGDSALYFCASSVGGGPYNEQFFGPGTRLTVL.

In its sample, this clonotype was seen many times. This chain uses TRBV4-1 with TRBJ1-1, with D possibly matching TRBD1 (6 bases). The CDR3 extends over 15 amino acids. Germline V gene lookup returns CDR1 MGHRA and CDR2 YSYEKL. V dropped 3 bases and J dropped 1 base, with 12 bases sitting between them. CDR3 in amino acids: CASSQDRDKNTEAFF. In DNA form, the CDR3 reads TGCGCCAGCAGCCAGGACCGGGACAAGAACACTGAAGCTTTCTTT.

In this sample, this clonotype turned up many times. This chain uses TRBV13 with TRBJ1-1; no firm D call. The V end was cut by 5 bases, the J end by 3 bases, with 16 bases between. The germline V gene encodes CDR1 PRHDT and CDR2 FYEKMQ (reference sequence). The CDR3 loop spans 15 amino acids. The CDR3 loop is CASSVNNGVYTEAFF. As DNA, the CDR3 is TGTGCCAGCAGCGTCAACAACGGGGTGTACACTGAAGCTTTCTTT.

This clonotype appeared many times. DNA for the CDR3: TGTGCCAGCAGCTTAGCGCGGACAGATTCCCTCCACTTT. Its protein is CASSLARTDSLHF. J is TRBJ1-6 and V is TRBV7-8; a weak D match, TRBD1 (6 bases). The germline V and J ends were trimmed by 0 bases and 14 bases, with 11 bases remaining between them. The CDR3 is made up of 13 amino acids. Germline CDR1 is SGHVS and CDR2 is FQNEAQ. Looking up the rest from reference TRBV7-8 and TRBJ1-6 gives the full variable domain: GAGVSQSPRYKVAKRGQDVALRCDPISGHVSLFWYQQALGQGPEFLTYFQNEAQLDKSGLPSDRFFAERPEGSVSTLKIQRTQQEDSAVYLCASSLARTDSLHFGNGTRLTVT.

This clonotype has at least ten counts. The CDR3 sequence is CASDPGGGYTF. The DNA for the CDR3 is TGTGCCAGCGACCCTGGTGGCGGCTACACCTTC. The gene calls are TRBV6-1 and TRBJ1-2; D gene unclear. The CDR3 length is 11 residues. The V and J ends lost 8 bases and 8 bases respectively, with 12 bases between them. Looked up from germline, CDR1 is MNHNS and CDR2 is SASEGT.

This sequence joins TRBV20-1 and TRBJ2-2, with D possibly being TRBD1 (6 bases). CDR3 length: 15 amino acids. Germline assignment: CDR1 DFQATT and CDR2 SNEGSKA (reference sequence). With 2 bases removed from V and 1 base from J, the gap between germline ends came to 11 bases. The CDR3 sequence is CSARKPGQNTGELFF. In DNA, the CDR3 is TGCAGTGCTAGAAAACCGGGACAGAACACCGGGGAGCTGTTTTTT.

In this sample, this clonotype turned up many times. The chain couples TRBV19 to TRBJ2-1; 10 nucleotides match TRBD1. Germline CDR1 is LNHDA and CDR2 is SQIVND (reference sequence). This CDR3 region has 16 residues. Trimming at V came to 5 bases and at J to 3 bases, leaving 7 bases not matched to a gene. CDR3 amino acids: CASSPIWDRGYNEQFF. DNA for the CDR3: TGTGCCAGTAGTCCTATATGGGACAGGGGCTACAATGAGCAGTTCTTC.

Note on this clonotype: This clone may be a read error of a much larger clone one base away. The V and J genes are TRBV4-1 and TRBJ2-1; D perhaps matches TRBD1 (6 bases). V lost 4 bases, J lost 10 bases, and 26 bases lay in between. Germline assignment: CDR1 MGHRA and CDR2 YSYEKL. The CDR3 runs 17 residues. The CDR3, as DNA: TGCGCCAGCAGCCTAAACTTGGTGGGGGCCACCCTTGGGGAGCAGTTCTTC. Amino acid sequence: CASSLNLVGATLGEQFF.

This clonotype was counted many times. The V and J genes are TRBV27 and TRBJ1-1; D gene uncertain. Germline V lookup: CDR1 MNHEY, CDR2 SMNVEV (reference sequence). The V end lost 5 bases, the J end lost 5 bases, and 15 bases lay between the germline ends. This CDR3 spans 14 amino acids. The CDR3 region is CASSPAEGLTEAFF. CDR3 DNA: TGTGCCAGCAGTCCCGCGGAAGGGCTGACTGAAGCTTTCTTT.

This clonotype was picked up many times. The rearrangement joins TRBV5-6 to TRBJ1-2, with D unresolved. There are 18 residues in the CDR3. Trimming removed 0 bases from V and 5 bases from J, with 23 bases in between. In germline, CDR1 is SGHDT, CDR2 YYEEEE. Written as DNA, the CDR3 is TGTGCCAGCAGCTTGGCGGGCAGGCCGTCGGATTGGATATATGGCTACACCTTC. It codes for CASSLAGRPSDWIYGYTF. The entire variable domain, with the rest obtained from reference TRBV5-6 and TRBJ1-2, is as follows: DAGVTQSPTHLIKTRGQQVTLRCSPKSGHDTVSWYQQALGQGPQFIFQYYEEEERQRGNFPDRFSGHQFPNYSSELNVNALLLGDSALYLCASSLAGRPSDWIYGYTFGSGTRLTVV.

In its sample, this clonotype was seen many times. CDR3 sequence: CATSRAPNYEQYF. For the CDR3, the DNA is TGTGCCACCAGCAGAGCCCCAAACTACGAGCAGTACTTC. V usage is TRBV15 and J usage is TRBJ2-7, with D unresolved. The CDR3 is made up of 13 amino acids. V shed 1 base and J shed 3 bases, with 7 bases lying between them. Germline values: CDR1 LNHNV, CDR2 YYDKDF (reference sequence).

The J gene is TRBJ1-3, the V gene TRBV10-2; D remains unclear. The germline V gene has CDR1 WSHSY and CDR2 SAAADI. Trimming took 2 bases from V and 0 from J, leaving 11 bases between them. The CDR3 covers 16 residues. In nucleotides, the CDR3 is TGCGCCAGCAGTGAGGAGATAAGGATCTCTGGAAACACCATATATTTT. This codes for CASSEEIRISGNTIYF.

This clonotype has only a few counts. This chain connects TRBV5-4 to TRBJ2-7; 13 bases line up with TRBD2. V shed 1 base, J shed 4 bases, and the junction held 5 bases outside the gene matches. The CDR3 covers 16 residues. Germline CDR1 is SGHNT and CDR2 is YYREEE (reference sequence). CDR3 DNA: TGTGCCAGCAGCTTGCCGGGGACTAGCGGGGTATACGAGCAGTACTTC. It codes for CASSLPGTSGVYEQYF.

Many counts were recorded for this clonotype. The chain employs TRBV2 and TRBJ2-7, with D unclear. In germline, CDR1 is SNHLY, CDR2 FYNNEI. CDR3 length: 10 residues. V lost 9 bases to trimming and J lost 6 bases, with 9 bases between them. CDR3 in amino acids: CASRGSEQYF. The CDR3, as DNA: TGTGCCAGTAGAGGCTCCGAGCAGTACTTC. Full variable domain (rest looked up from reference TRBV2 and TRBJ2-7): EPEVTQTPSHQVTQMGQEVILRCVPISNHLYFYWYRQILGQKVEFLVSFYNNEISEKSEIFDDQFSVERPDGSNFTLKIRSTKLEDSAMYFCASRGSEQYFGPGTRLTVT.

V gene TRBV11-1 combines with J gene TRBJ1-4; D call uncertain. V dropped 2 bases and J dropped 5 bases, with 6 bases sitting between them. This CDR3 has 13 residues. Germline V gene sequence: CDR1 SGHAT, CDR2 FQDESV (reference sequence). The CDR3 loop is CASSLTENEKLFF. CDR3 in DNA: TGTGCCAGCAGCTTAACGGAAAATGAAAAACTGTTTTTT.

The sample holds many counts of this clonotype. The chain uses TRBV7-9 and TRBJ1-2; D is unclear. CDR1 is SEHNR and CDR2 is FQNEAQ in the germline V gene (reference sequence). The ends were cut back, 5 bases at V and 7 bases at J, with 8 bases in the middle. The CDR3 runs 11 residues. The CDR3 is CASSRGSGYTF. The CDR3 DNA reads TGTGCCAGCAGCCGCGGCAGTGGCTACACCTTC.

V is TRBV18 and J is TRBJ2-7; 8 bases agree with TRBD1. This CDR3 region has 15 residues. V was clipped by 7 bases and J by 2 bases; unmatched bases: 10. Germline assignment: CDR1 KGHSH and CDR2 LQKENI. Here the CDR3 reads CASFALPGQAYEQYF. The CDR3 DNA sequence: TGTGCCAGCTTCGCCCTTCCGGGACAGGCCTACGAGCAGTACTTC.

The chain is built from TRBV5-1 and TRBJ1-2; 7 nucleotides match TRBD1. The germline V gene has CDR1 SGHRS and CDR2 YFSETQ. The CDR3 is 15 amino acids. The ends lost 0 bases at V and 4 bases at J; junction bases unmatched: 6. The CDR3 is CASSLGQGPGYGYTF. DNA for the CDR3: TGCGCCAGCAGCTTGGGACAGGGTCCCGGCTATGGCTACACCTTC.

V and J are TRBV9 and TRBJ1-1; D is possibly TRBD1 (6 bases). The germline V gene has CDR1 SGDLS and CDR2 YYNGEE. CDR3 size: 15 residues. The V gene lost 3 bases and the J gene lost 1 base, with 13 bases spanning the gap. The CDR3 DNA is TGTGCCAGCAGCGCCTCTTCGGACAGGAACACTGAAGCTTTCTTT. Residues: CASSASSDRNTEAFF. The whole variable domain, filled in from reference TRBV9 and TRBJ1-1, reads DSGVTQTPKHLITATGQRVTLRCSPRSGDLSVYWYQQSLDQGLQFLIQYYNGEERAKGNILERFSAQQFPDLHSELNLSSLELGDSALYFCASSASSDRNTEAFFGQGTRLTVV.

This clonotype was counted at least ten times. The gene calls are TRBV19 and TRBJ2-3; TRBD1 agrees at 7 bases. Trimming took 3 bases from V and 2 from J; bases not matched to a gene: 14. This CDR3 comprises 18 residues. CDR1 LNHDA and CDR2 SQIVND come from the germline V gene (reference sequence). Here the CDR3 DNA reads TGTGCCAGTAGTATTGGGGGTTACGGGGACAGCATCACAGATACGCAGTATTTT. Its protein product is CASSIGGYGDSITDTQYF.

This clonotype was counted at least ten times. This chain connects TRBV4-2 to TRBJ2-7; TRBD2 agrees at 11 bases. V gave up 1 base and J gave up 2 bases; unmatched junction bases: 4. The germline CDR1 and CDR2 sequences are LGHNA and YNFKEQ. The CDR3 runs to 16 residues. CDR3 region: CASSQGLAGGTYEQYF. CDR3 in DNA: TGTGCCAGCAGCCAAGGGTTAGCGGGAGGGACCTACGAGCAGTACTTC.

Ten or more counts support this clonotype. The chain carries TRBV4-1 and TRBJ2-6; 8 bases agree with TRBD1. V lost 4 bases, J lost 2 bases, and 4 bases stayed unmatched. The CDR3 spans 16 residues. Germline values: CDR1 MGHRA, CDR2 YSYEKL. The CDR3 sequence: CASSLQGAAGANVLTF. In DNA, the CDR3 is TGCGCCAGCAGCCTCCAGGGGGCAGCTGGGGCCAACGTCCTGACTTTC.

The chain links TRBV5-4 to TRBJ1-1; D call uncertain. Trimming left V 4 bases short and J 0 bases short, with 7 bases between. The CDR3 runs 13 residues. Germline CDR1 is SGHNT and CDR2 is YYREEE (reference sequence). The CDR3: CASSQIMNTEAFF. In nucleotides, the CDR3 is TGTGCCAGCAGCCAGATTATGAACACTGAAGCTTTCTTT.

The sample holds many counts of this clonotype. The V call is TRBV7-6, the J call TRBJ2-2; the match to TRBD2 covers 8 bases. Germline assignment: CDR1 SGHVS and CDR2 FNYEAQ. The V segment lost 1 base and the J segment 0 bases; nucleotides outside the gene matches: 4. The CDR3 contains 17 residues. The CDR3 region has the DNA TGTGCCAGCAGCTTAGGGCGGGGGGCCACGAACACCGGGGAGCTGTTTTTT. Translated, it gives CASSLGRGATNTGELFF.

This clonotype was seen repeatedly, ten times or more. The CDR3 DNA reads TGTGCCAGCAGACTCTCATGGTACAATGAGCAGTTCTTC. Translating it yields CASRLSWYNEQFF. The chain links TRBV28 to TRBJ2-1; D call uncertain. Trimming shortened V by 6 bases and J by 4 bases, and 10 bases separated the two germline ends. CDR1 is MDHEN, CDR2 SYDVKM, per germline. The CDR3 sequence is 13 residues long.